This T cell receptor beta chain was sequenced in a study of T cell changes during pregnancy in multiple sclerosis. Produced via immunoSEQ multiplex PCR; TCRdb's table is partial and in-frame only. This sample yields about 45,000 clones, of which about 88% are seen a single time; roughly 0.58% belongs to the top ten. This CDR3 region has 14 residues. Germline-derived CDR1 and CDR2 are MNHEY and SMNVEV (reference sequence). Unmatched junction bases numbered 8, after V lost 6 bases and J lost 7 bases. The rearrangement joins TRBV27 to TRBJ1-5, with 8 bases fitting TRBD1. Material: CD4+ T cells from peripheral blood mononuclear cells, obtained in the first trimester of pregnancy. This clonotype originated in a female donor with multiple sclerosis, enrolled in a pregnancy study. DNA for the CDR3: TGTGCCAGCAGGCCAAGACAGGGGAGACAGCCCCAGCATTTT. It specifies CASRPRQGRQPQHF.